This entry concerns a single T cell receptor beta chain. Its antigen remains unidentified. The input lacks base qualities; no much larger clone sits a single base away. TCRbeta CDR3 regions were amplified from genomic DNA using the immunoSEQ Assay, a bias-controlled multiplex PCR. The paper's data handling went like this. The number of nucleated cells in each sample was estimated from the amplification of reference gene primers within the assay. To quantify the absolute abundance of each unique TCRbeta CDR3 rearrangement, sequence reads were collapsed and filtered. For each sample, productive Simpson clonality was calculated by taking the square root of Simpson's diversity index across productive rearrangements. What TCRdb holds here is the immuneACCESS table cut down to in-frame rearrangements. Part of the clones is not present; checked against another copy, under half of the missing clones reflect an unresolved V gene, and the others are unexplained. V and J calls and clone size come straight from that table; D and trimming were deduced from the DNA. In all, the sample holds roughly 190,000 clones, and 85% of those were seen once. Just under 8.5% of the sample is in the top ten clones.

These data are taken from a study of blood T cell repertoires in COVID-19 (dated by TCRdb to the early 2020s). For the wider study: Samples covering the acute and convalescent phases of COVID-19 were provided by collaborators in the United States, Italy and Spain. A de-identified subject ID, COVID-19 status, age in years and sex were almost always included in the sample metadata. The samples were drawn from the first 160 participants of the ongoing ImmuneRACE study and from 1,254 subjects provided by 6 global collaborators. The repertoires were released in a freely available public database meant as a resource for research on the immune response to SARS-CoV-2. The material from the prospective study consisted of cDNA or gDNA derived from T cells, B-cell-depleted T cells, or PBMCs. Subjects who had been exposed to COVID-19, were actively infected with it, or had recovered from it provided the deeply sampled blood TCRbeta repertoires that made up the dataset. Where available, HLA class I and class II types were obtained from metadata supplied by the sample provider rather than from assay-based typing.

Study-wide findings and limitations: Clinical and demographic metadata were provided uncurated, with the amount varying by source and participant.

Whole blood was collected in K2EDTA tubes by collaborating institutions according to the institutions' own protocols. For TCRbeta analysis, collaborators shipped samples in one of three forms: frozen whole blood, isolated PBMCs, or DNA extracted from either of those sample types. This TCR derives from a woman aged 55-69 years with acute or convalescent COVID-19. The sequenced sample consisted of peripheral blood.

The sequence in DNA is TGTGCCAGCAGCAGCGGACAGGGGGATGGCTACACCTTC. Translated, this is CASSSGQGDGYTF. The chain couples TRBV9 to TRBJ1-2, and 10 junctional nucleotides match TRBD1. After removal of 4 bases from V and 6 bases from J, the junction retains 3 bases not matched to a gene. The CDR3 runs 13 residues from the cysteine to the phenylalanine. Just the 39-base CDR3 DNA is kept, in frame starting at base 1. CDR1 and CDR2 are read off the germline V gene as SGDLS and YYNGEE.